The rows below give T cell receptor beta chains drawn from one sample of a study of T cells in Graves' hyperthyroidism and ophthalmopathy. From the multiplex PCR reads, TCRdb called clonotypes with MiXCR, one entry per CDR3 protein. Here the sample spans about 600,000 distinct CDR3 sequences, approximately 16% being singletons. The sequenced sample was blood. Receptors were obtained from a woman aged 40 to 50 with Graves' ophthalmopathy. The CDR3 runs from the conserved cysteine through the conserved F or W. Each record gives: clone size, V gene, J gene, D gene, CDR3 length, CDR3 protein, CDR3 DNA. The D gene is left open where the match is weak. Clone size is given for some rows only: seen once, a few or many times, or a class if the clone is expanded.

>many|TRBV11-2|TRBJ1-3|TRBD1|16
CASSLDRTGLGNTIYF
TGTGCCAGCAGCTTAGACCGGACAGGGCTCGGTAACACCATATATTTT
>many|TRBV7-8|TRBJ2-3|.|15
CASSPRWGTTDTQYF
TGTGCCAGCAGCCCCCGATGGGGGACTACAGATACGCAGTATTTT
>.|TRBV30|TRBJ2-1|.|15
CAWSAGTGSIDEQFF
TGTGCCTGGAGTGCGGGGACGGGAAGTATCGATGAGCAGTTCTTC
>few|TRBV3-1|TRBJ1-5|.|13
CASSQGGGQPQHF
TGTGCCAGCAGCCAGGGTGGAGGACAGCCCCAGCATTTT
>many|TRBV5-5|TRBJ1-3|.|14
CASSTGYSGNTIYF
TGTGCCAGCAGCACAGGCTACTCTGGAAACACCATATATTTT
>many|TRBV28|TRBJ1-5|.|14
CASSYQGTRQPQHF
TGTGCCAGCAGTTATCAGGGAACGAGACAGCCCCAGCATTTT
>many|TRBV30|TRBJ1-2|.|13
CAWSVQGLSGYTF
TGTGCCTGGAGTGTTCAGGGGTTGAGTGGCTACACCTTC
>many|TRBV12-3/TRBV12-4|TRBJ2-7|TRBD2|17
CASSPSGSPGGSYEQYF
TGTGCCAGCAGCCCCAGCGGGAGTCCGGGGGGTTCCTACGAGCAGTACTTC
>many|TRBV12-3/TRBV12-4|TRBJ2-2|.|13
CASSLGAFGELFF
TGTGCCAGCAGTTTAGGGGCCTTCGGGGAGCTGTTTTTT
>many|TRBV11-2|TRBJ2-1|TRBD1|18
CASSLGQGLDPVYNEQFF
TGTGCCAGCAGCTTAGGACAGGGCCTGGATCCCGTCTACAATGAGCAGTTCTTC
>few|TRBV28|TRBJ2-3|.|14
CASNGGAPLDTQYF
TGTGCCAGCAATGGGGGAGCGCCCCTAGATACGCAGTATTTT
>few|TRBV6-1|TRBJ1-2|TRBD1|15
CASSARDRLGGGYTF
TGTGCCAGCAGTGCCCGGGACAGGCTTGGTGGTGGCTACACCTTC
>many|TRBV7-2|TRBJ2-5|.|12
CASSLVRGTQYF
TGTGCCAGCAGCTTAGTTAGGGGGACCCAGTACTTC
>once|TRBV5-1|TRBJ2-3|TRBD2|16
CTSSLSGGAGADTQYF
TGCACCAGCAGCTTGAGCGGGGGGGCCGGCGCAGATACGCAGTATTTT
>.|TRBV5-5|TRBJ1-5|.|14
CASSSDLINQPQHF
TGTGCCAGCAGCTCGGACCTGATCAATCAGCCCCAGCATTTT
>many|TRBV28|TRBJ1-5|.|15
CASSTPTLLNQPQHF
TGTGCCAGCAGTACACCGACCCTCCTGAATCAGCCCCAGCATTTT
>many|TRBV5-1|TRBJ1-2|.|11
CASSLGLGYTF
TGCGCCAGCAGCTTGGGGTTAGGCTACACCTTC
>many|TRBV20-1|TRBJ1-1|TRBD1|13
CSAWPGQYTEAFF
TGCAGTGCTTGGCCGGGACAGTACACTGAAGCTTTCTTT
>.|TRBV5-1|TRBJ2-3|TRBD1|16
CASSYRTGGGTDTQYF
TGCGCCAGCAGCTATCGAACAGGGGGCGGCACAGATACGCAGTATTTT
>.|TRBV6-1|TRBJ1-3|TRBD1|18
CASTSRTGTGVSGNTIYF
TGTGCCAGCACCAGCCGGACTGGGACAGGGGTCTCTGGAAACACCATATATTTT
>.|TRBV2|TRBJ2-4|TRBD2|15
CASRGGPGSKNIQYF
TGTGCCTCCCGGGGGGGCCCGGGTTCCAAAAACATTCAGTACTTC
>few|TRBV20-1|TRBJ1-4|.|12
CSARSPDEKLFF
TGCAGTGCTAGAAGCCCGGATGAAAAACTGTTTTTT
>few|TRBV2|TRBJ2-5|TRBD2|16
CASRESSGRVSETQYF
TGTGCCAGCAGGGAATCTAGCGGGAGGGTCTCTGAGACCCAGTACTTC
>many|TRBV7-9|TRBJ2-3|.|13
CASSSANTDTQYF
TGTGCCAGCAGCTCGGCGAACACAGATACGCAGTATTTT
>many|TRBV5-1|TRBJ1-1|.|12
CASSNPSTEAFF
TGCGCCAGCAGTAATCCCAGCACTGAAGCTTTCTTT
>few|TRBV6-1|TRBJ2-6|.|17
CASSPGLRGSGANVLTF
TGTGCCAGCAGTCCAGGACTCAGGGGATCTGGGGCCAACGTCCTGACTTTC
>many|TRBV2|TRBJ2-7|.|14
CASSAWQSTYEQYF
TGTGCCAGCAGTGCCTGGCAGTCGACCTACGAGCAGTACTTC
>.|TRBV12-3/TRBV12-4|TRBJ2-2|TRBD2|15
CASRVSGGNTGELFF
TGTGCCAGCAGGGTTAGCGGGGGTAACACCGGGGAGCTGTTTTTT
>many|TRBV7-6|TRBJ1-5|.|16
CASSSLRDSGNQPQHF
TGTGCCAGCAGCTCCCTTAGGGACTCAGGCAATCAGCCCCAGCATTTT
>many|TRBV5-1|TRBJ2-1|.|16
CASSLGLSRSYNEQFF
TGCGCCAGCAGCTTGGGACTCTCGCGCTCCTACAATGAGCAGTTCTTC
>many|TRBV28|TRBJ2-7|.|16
CASSSLGGMGENEQYF
TGTGCCAGCAGTTCCCTCGGCGGGATGGGTGAGAACGAGCAGTACTTC
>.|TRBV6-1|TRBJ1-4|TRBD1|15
CASRARTGTSEKLFF
TGTGCCAGCAGAGCCCGGACAGGCACTTCTGAAAAACTGTTTTTT
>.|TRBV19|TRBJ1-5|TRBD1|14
CASSIGRQGQPQHF
TGTGCCAGTAGTATAGGACGACAGGGCCAGCCCCAGCATTTT
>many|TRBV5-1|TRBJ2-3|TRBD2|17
CASSSGISGGMPDTQYF
TGCGCCAGCAGCTCGGGGATTTCGGGGGGTATGCCGGATACGCAGTATTTT
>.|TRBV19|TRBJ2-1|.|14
CASRSTRAADEQFF
TGTGCCAGTAGGTCGACTCGGGCCGCCGATGAGCAGTTCTTC
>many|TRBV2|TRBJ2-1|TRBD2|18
CASSPGLAGKRSYNEQFF
TGTGCCAGCAGCCCGGGACTAGCGGGAAAACGCTCCTACAATGAGCAGTTCTTC
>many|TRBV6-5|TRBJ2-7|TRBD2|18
CASSYSGPGLAEAYEQYF
TGTGCCAGCAGTTACTCGGGCCCCGGGCTAGCGGAGGCCTACGAGCAGTACTTC
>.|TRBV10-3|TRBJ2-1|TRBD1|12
CAIRTGDNEQFF
TGTGCCATCAGGACAGGGGACAATGAGCAGTTCTTC
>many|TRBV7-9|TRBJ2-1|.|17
CASSLYRTGYAYNEQFF
TGTGCCAGCAGCTTATACAGAACAGGGTATGCCTACAATGAGCAGTTCTTC
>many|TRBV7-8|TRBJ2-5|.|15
CASSLGTPSEETQYF
TGTGCCAGCAGCTTAGGAACACCATCGGAGGAGACCCAGTACTTC
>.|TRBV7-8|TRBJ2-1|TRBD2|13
CASSPGLENEQFF
TGTGCCAGCAGCCCGGGACTAGAGAATGAGCAGTTCTTC
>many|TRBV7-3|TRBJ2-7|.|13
CASSLTATAEQYF
TGTGCCAGCAGCTTAACGGCGACCGCGGAGCAGTACTTC
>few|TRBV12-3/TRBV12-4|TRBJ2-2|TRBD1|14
CAIRGRENTGELFF
TGTGCCATCAGGGGGCGCGAGAACACCGGGGAGCTGTTTTTT
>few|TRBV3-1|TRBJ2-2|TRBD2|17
CASSQEKIAGETGELFF
TGTGCCAGCAGCCAAGAAAAGATAGCGGGAGAGACCGGGGAGCTGTTTTTT
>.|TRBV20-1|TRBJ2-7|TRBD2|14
CSANLAGLHYEQYF
TGCAGTGCAAATCTAGCGGGCCTACACTACGAGCAGTACTTC
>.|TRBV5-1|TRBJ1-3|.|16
CASSLGGPSSGNTIYF
TGCGCCAGCAGCTTGGGGGGACCGAGCTCTGGAAACACCATATATTTT
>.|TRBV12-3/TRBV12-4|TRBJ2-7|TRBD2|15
CASSLSGRASYEQYF
TGTGCCAGCAGTTTGAGCGGGAGAGCTTCCTACGAGCAGTACTTC
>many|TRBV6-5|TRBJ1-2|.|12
CASSYATSGYTF
TGTGCCAGCAGCTACGCGACCTCTGGCTACACCTTC
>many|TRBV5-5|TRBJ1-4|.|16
CASSAGTAATNEKLFF
TGTGCCAGCAGCGCTGGGACCGCTGCAACTAATGAAAAACTGTTTTTT
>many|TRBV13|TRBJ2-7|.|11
CASSLNREQYF
TGTGCCAGCAGCTTAAATCGCGAGCAGTACTTC